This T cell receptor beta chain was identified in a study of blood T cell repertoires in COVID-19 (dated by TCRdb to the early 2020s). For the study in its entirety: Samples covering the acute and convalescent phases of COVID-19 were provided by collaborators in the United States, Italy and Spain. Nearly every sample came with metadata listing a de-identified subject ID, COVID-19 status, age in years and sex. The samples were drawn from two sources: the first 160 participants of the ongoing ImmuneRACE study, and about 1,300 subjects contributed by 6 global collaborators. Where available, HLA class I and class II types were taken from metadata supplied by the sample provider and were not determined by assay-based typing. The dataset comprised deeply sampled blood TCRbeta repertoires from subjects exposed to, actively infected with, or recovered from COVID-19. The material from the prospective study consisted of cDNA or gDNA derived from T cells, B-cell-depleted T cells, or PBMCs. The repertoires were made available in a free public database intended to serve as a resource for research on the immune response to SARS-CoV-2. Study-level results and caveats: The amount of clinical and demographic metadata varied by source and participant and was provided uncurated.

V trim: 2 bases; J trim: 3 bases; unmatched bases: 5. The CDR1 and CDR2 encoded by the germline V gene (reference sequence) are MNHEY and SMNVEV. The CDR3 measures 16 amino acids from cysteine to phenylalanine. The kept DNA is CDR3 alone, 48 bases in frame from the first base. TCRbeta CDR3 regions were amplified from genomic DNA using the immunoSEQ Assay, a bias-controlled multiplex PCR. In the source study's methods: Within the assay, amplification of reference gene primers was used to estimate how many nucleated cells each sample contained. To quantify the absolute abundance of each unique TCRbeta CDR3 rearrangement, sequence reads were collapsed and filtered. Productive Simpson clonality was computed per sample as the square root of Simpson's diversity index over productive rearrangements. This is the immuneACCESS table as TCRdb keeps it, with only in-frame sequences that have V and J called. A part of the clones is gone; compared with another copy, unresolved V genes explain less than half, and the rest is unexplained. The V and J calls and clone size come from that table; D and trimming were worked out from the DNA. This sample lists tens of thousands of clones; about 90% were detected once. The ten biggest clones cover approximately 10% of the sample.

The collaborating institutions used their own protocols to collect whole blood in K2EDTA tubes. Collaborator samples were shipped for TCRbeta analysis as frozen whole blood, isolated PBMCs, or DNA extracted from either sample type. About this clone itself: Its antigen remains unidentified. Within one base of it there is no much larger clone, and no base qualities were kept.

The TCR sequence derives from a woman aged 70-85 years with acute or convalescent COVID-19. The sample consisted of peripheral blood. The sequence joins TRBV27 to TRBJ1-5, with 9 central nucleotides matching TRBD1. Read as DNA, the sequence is TGTGCCAGCAGTTTAGTAGGACAGGGGTTCAATCAGCCCCAGCATTTT. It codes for CASSLVGQGFNQPQHF.